The clone carrying this T cell receptor (beta chain) showed up just a few times. The CDR3 covers 14 residues. Germline lookup yields CDR1 MNHEY and CDR2 SMNVEV (reference sequence). Trimming took 4 bases from V and 2 from J; bases not matched to a gene: 3. The sample originates from a study of T cell changes during pregnancy in multiple sclerosis. Profiled with immunoSEQ multiplex PCR; TCRdb holds only in-frame clones, not every one. Among 95,000 to 100,000 clones, 90% to 95% were seen once, and the ten largest hold roughly 2.1%. The genes are TRBV27 and TRBJ1-2; 8 positions match TRBD1. The receptor's source is a female donor in good health, enrolled as a control in a pregnancy study. Material: peripheral blood, obtained after pregnancy. The CDR3 DNA follows: TGTGCCAGCAGTTCAGGGGGCGCAAACTATGGCTACACCTTC. As protein: CASSSGGANYGYTF.